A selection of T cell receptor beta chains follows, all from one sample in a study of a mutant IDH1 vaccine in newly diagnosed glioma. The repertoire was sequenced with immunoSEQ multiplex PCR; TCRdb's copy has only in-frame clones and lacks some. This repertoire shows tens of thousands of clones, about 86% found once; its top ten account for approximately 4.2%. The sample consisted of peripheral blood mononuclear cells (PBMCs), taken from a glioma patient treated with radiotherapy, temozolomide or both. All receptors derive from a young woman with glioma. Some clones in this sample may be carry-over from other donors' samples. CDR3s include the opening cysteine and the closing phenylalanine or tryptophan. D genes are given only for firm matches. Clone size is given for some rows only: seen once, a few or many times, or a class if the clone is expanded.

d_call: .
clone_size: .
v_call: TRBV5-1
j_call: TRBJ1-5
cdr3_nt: TGCGCCAGCAGCCCAAACGGAGACACCAATCAGCCCCAGCATTTT
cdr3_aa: CASSPNGDTNQPQHF

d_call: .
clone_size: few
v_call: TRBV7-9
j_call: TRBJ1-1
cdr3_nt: TGTGCCAGCAGCTTGGCCCTAGGGGTGAACACTGAAGCTTTCTTT
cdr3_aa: CASSLALGVNTEAFF

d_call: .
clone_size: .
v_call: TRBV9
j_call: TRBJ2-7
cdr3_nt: TGTGCCAGCAGTATAGGGGGGGGCGCCTACGAGCAGTACTTC
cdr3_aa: CASSIGGGAYEQYF

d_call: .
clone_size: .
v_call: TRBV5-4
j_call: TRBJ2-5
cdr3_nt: TGTGCCAGCAGCTTGGCCTTCCGCAGGGACCAAGAGACCCAGTACTTC
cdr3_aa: CASSLAFRRDQETQYF

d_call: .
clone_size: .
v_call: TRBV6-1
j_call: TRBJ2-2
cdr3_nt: TGTGCCAGCAGGACAGGATCCGGGGAGCTGTTTTTT
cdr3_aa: CASRTGSGELFF

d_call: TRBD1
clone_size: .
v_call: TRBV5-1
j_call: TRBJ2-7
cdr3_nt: TGCGCCAGCAGCTGGGCACCCGGGACAGGGTCCGCCTACGAGCAGTACTTC
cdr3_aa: CASSWAPGTGSAYEQYF

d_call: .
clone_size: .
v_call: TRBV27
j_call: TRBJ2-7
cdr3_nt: TGTGCCAGCAGTTTATCCCCGGGCCAGCTCTACGAGCAGTACTTC
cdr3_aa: CASSLSPGQLYEQYF

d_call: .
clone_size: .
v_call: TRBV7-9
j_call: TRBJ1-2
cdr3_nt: TGTGCCAGTGGGCTTGGAGGCGACTATGGCTACACCTTC
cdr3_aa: CASGLGGDYGYTF

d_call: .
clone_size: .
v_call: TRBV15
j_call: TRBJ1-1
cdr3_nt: TGTGCCACCAGCATAGCAGAGAACACTGAAGCTTTCTTT
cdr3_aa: CATSIAENTEAFF

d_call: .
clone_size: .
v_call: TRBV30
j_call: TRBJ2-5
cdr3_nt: TGTGCCTGGAGTGGAGGGTCCGAGACCCAGTACTTC
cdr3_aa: CAWSGGSETQYF

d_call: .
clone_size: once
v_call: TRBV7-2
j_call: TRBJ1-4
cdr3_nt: TGTGCCAGCAGCTTCTACAGCCCAACTAATGAAAAACTGTTTTTT
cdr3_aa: CASSFYSPTNEKLFF

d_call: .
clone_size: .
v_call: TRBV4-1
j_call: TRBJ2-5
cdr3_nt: TGCGCCAGCAGCCAGGTGACTAGTTGGGTTGAGACCCAGTACTTC
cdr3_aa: CASSQVTSWVETQYF

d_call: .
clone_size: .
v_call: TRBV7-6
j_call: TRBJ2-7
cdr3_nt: TGTGCCAGCAGCTTAGCATCGGTTTACGAGCAGTACTTC
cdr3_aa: CASSLASVYEQYF

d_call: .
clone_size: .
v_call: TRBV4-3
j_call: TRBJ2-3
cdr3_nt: TGCGCCAGCAGCCAAGATACCGTCCGTACGCAGTATTTT
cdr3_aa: CASSQDTVRTQYF

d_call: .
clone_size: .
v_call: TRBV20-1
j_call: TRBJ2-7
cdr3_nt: TGCAGTGCTAGGCGGAGCGACGAGCAGTACTTC
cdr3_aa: CSARRSDEQYF

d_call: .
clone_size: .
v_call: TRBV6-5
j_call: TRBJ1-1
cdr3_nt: TGTGCCAGCAGGAGGGGAAAGGTAGGCACTGAAGCTTTCTTT
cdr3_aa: CASRRGKVGTEAFF

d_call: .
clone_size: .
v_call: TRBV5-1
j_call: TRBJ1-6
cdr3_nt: TGCGCCAGCAGCTTGGGAGGCAGCTCCTATAATTCACCCCTCCACTTT
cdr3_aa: CASSLGGSSYNSPLHF

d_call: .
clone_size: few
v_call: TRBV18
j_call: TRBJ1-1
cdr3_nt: TGTGCCAGCTCTCACACAGGGACTCAAACTGAAGCTTTCTTT
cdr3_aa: CASSHTGTQTEAFF

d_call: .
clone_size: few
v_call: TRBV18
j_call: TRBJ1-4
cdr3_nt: TGTGCCAGCTCACCAGGGTCGACTAATGAAAAACTGTTTTTT
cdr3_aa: CASSPGSTNEKLFF

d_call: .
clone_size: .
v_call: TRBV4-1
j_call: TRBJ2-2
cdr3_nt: TGCGCCAGCAGTGACATGGGCGGGGAGCTGTTTTTT
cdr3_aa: CASSDMGGELFF

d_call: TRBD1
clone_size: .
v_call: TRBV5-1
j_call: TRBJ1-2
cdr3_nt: TGCGCCAGCAGCTTGGGACAGGGGGGAGATGGCTACACCTTC
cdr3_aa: CASSLGQGGDGYTF

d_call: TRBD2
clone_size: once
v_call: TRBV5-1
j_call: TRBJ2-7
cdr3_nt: TGCGCCAGCAGCGATCCGGGACTAGCGAAATGGGACTTC
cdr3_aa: CASSDPGLAKWDF

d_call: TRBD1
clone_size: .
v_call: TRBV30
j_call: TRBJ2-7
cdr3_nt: TGTGCCTGGAGTTCCCACAGGGGCAACGAGCAGTACTTC
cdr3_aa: CAWSSHRGNEQYF

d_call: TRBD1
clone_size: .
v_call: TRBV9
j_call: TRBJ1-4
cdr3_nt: TGTGCCAGCAGCGAGATGGACCAGGACAGGCGTAATGAAAAACTGTTTTTT
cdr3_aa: CASSEMDQDRRNEKLFF

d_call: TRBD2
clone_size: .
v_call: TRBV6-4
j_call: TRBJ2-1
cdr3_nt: TGTGCCAGCTCGCGGACTAGCGGGGGGGCCTACCATGAGCAGTTCTTC
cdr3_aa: CASSRTSGGAYHEQFF

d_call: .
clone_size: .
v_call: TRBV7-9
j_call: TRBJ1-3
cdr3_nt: TGTGCCAGCAGCTTAGCGGGGATCGCTGGAAACACCATATATTTT
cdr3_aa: CASSLAGIAGNTIYF

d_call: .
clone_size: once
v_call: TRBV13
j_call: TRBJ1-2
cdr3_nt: TGTGCCAGCAGCCCCGCCGGGGGGGGCTATGGCTACACCTTC
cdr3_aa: CASSPAGGGYGYTF

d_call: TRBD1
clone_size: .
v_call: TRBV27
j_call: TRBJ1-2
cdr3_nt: TGTGCCAGCAGTTCGGACAGGGGCTATGGCTACACCTTC
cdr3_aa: CASSSDRGYGYTF

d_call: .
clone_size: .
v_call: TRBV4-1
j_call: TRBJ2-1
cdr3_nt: TGCGCCAGCAGCCAACGGGGCCCGCCACCTTACAATGAGCAGTTCTTC
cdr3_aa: CASSQRGPPPYNEQFF

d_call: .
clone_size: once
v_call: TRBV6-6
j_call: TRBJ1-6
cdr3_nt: TGTGCCAGCACCTCTGGGGGGCAGTATAATTCACCCCTCCACTTT
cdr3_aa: CASTSGGQYNSPLHF

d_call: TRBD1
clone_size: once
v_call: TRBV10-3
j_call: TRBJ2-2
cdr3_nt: TGTGCCATCAGTCCCGGGACAGGGGAGAACACCGGGGAGCTGTTTTTT
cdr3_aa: CAISPGTGENTGELFF

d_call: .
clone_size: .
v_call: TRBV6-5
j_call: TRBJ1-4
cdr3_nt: TGTGCCAGCAGTTCCCCACGACTCGAAAAACTGTTTTTT
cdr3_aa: CASSSPRLEKLFF

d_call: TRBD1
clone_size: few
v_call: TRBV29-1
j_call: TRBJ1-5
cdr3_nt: TGCAGCGTTGGGGGACAGGGGGCTCAGCCCCAGCATTTT
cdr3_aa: CSVGGQGAQPQHF

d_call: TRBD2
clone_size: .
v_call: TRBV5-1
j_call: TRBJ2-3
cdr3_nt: TGCGCCAGCGGAAGGACTAGGGCAAATACAGATACGCAGTATTTT
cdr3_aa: CASGRTRANTDTQYF

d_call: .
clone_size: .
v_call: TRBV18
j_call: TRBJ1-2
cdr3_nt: TGTGCCAGCTCACCACAGACAAACTATGGCTACACCTTC
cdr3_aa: CASSPQTNYGYTF